This T cell receptor beta chain is from a study of T cell repertoires in cytomegalovirus infection. About this clonotype: Antigen unknown.

CDR1 MNHNS and CDR2 SASEGT come from the germline V gene. The CDR3 is 15 amino acids. Trimming at V came to 5 bases and at J to 8 bases, leaving 9 bases not matched to a gene. TCRdb ran MiXCR on the reads and lists one entry per CDR3 protein. Of about 220,000 distinct CDR3 sequences in the sample, around 35% are singletons; the top ten hold roughly three fifths. This clonotype originated in a human donor in good health (CMV status not recorded). Some clones in this sample may be carry-over from other donors' samples. Material: CD8+ T cells from cultured PBMCs, obtained from culture after CMV antigen stimulation. The gene calls are TRBV6-1 and TRBJ1-4, with 9 bases that match TRBD1. CDR3 coding DNA: TGTGCCAGCAGTTACGGGACAGGGAGATCCGAAAAACTGTTTTTT. This codes for CASSYGTGRSEKLFF.